This T cell receptor beta chain was documented in a study of response to subunit inactivated influenza vaccine. Whole-study results and caveats: The authors suggested that every seasonal influenza vaccination recruits few new T cells.

Trimming cost V 9 bases and J 7 bases, with 19 bases left between them. The CDR3 sequence is 13 residues long. Germline V CDR1 and CDR2: MGHDK, SYGVNS. TCRdb reanalysed the RT-PCR reads using MiXCR and keeps one entry per CDR3 protein. The top ten clones hold about 12% of a sample with approximately 530,000 distinct CDR3 sequences, approximately 7.2% of them seen once. About this clonotype itself: Its target is not known.

The sample was PBMCs from blood, taken about 23 months after vaccination. The clonotype comes from a man aged 45-69 years who received an inactivated influenza vaccine. The chain carries TRBV25-1 and TRBJ2-7; a possible D gene is TRBD2 (6 bases). CDR3 sequence (DNA): TGTGCCAGTCAGGGTAGGGACTGGAGAGAGCAGTACTTC. Translation gives CASQGRDWREQYF.